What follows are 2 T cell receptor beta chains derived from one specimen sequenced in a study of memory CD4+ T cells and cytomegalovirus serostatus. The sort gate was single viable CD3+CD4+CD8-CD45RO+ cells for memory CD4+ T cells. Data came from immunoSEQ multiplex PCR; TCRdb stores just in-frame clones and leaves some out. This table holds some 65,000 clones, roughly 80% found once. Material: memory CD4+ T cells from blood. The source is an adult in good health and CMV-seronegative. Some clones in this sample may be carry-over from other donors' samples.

DNA for the CDR3: TGCAGCGTTGAAGGTGGACAGGGGGTTAATGAGCAGTTCTTC. Translated: CSVEGGQGVNEQFF. The rearrangement joins TRBV29-1 to TRBJ2-1; 10 nucleotides match TRBD1. The CDR3 has 14 residues. Germline lookup yields CDR1 SQVTM and CDR2 ANQGSEA. Trimming took 1 base from V and 7 from J; bases not matched to a gene: 4.

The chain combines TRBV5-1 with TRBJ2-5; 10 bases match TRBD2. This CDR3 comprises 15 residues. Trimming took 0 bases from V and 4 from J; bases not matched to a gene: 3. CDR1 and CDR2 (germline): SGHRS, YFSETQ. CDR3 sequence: CASSLVAGGGETQYF. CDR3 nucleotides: TGCGCCAGCAGCTTGGTAGCGGGAGGTGGAGAGACCCAGTACTTC.